The 27 T cell receptor beta chains given below trace back to one sample, sequenced in a study of blood T cell repertoires in COVID-19. This table comes from immunoSEQ multiplex PCR, and its TCRdb copy is limited to in-frame clones, with some not included. Among approximately 150,000 clones listed, almost 85% were seen once. The material sequenced was PBMCs or T cells enriched from blood (not recorded which). The source of these receptors is a woman aged 45-65 years with acute COVID-19.

The chain has TRBV13 and TRBJ2-7; 14 bases agree with TRBD2. Germline CDR1 PRHDT, CDR2 FYEKMQ (reference sequence). The CDR3 consists of 17 residues. V trimming: 3 bases; J trimming: 0 bases; junction bases outside the gene matches: 4. This CDR3 reads CASSFGLAGGVSYEQYF. CDR3 bases: TGTGCCAGCAGCTTCGGACTAGCGGGAGGTGTCTCCTACGAGCAGTACTTC.

This chain connects TRBV7-2 to TRBJ1-2; 7 bases agree with TRBD1. J was trimmed by 0 bases and V by 5 bases; bases with no gene match: 3. This CDR3 spans 14 amino acids. Looked up from germline, CDR1 is SGHTA and CDR2 is FQGNSA. CDR3: CASSAGQSNYGYTF. CDR3 nucleotide sequence: TGTGCCAGCAGCGCGGGACAGTCTAACTATGGCTACACCTTC.

The chain couples TRBV11-3 to TRBJ2-1; 11 bases align to TRBD2. Germline assignment: CDR1 SGHNT and CDR2 YENEEA. V lost 5 bases, J lost 12 bases, and 9 bases stayed unmatched. CDR3 length: 14 residues. The CDR3 nucleotides read TGTGCCAGCAGCCTTCTAGCGGGGGGACAAGGGCAGTTCTTC. Residues: CASSLLAGGQGQFF.

This clone was detected only a few times. The chain links TRBV11-2 to TRBJ2-2, with no clear D. Trimming took off 5 bases at V and 8 bases at J, with 9 bases between the two ends. The germline V gene has CDR1 SGHAT and CDR2 FQNNGV. This CDR3 has 12 residues. DNA of the CDR3: TGTGCCAGCAGCGCTGGCAGGGGGGAGCTGTTTTTT. Translating gives CASSAGRGELFF.

J is TRBJ2-7 and V is TRBV9, with D maybe TRBD1 (5 bases). Germline V gene lookup returns CDR1 SGDLS and CDR2 YYNGEE. This CDR3 is 15 amino acids long. V was cut by 0 bases and J by 6 bases, with 16 bases left in between. The CDR3 protein is CASSVVEGAAGEQYF. In nucleotides, the CDR3 is TGTGCCAGCAGCGTAGTCGAAGGGGCCGCAGGCGAGCAGTACTTC.

V usage is TRBV7-9 and J usage is TRBJ2-7, with 11 bases that match TRBD2. The J segment lost 2 bases and the V segment lost 0 bases, leaving 6 bases of the junction unmatched. The CDR3 is 17 residues long. Germline V CDR1 and CDR2: SEHNR, FQNEAQ (reference sequence). The CDR3 DNA reads TGTGCCAGCAGCTTAGCCCCACTAGCGGGAGCCCCCTACGAGCAGTACTTC. Translated, it gives CASSLAPLAGAPYEQYF. Supplemented by reference TRBV7-9 and TRBJ2-7, the full variable domain reads DTGVSQNPRHKITKRGQNVTFRCDPISEHNRLYWYRQTLGQGPEFLTYFQNEAQLEKSRLLSDRFSAERPKGSFSTLEIQRTEQGDSAMYLCASSLAPLAGAPYEQYFGPGTRLTVT.

The rearrangement links TRBV6-5 to TRBJ2-1; TRBD2 might be the D (6 bases). V lost 4 bases to trimming and J lost 1 base, with 8 bases between them. From germline, CDR1 is MNHEY and CDR2 SVGAGI. The CDR3 totals 14 residues. Here the CDR3 reads CASSSGGSYNEQFF. CDR3 coding DNA: TGTGCCAGCAGTTCCGGGGGTTCCTACAATGAGCAGTTCTTC.

The chain joins TRBV5-1 to TRBJ2-1; 11 bases line up with TRBD2. J was trimmed by 4 bases and V by 5 bases; bases with no gene match: 11. Germline CDR1 reads SGHRS; CDR2 reads YFSETQ. The CDR3 runs to 17 residues. Here the CDR3 DNA reads TGCGCCAGCAGTTCCAAGTTAGGGACTAGCGGTTACAATGAGCAGTTCTTC. It yields the protein CASSSKLGTSGYNEQFF. Full variable domain (rest looked up from reference TRBV5-1 and TRBJ2-1): KAGVTQTPRYLIKTRGQQVTLSCSPISGHRSVSWYQQTPGQGLQFLFEYFSETQRNKGNFPGRFSGRQFSNSRSEMNVSTLELGDSALYLCASSSKLGTSGYNEQFFGPGTRLTVL.

The rearrangement joins TRBV9 to TRBJ2-7, with D unclear. The CDR3 covers 14 residues. Germline V lookup: CDR1 SGDLS, CDR2 YYNGEE. The V gene lost 4 bases and the J gene lost 6 bases, with 17 bases spanning the gap. Written as DNA, the CDR3 is TGTGCCAGCAGCCAGACTCAAATTCTGGGCGAGCAGTACTTC. Amino acids: CASSQTQILGEQYF. The whole variable domain, filled in from reference TRBV9 and TRBJ2-7, reads DSGVTQTPKHLITATGQRVTLRCSPRSGDLSVYWYQQSLDQGLQFLIQYYNGEERAKGNILERFSAQQFPDLHSELNLSSLELGDSALYFCASSQTQILGEQYFGPGTRLTVT.

CDR3 DNA sequence: TGTGCCAGCAGCTTAGGGACGGGAGGGCCGATCTACGAGCAGTACTTC. Amino acid sequence: CASSLGTGGPIYEQYF. The V gene is TRBV11-1, the J gene TRBJ2-7; TRBD2 aligns across 8 bases. Germline CDR1 is SGHAT and CDR2 is FQDESV (reference sequence). CDR3 length equals 16 residues. V lost 1 base and J lost 3; bases outside the gene matches: 8.

V gene TRBV7-9 combines with J gene TRBJ2-1, with 7 bases lining up with TRBD2. This CDR3 has 18 amino acids. The germline gives CDR1 SEHNR, CDR2 FQNEAQ (reference sequence). J was trimmed by 9 bases and V by 6 bases; bases with no gene match: 23. The CDR3 coding sequence is TGTGCCAGCAGTCCCCGGAAAACTAGCGAGACCCCATTGGGTGAGCAGTTCTTC. It translates to CASSPRKTSETPLGEQFF.

This chain uses TRBV11-3 with TRBJ1-1; D perhaps matches TRBD1 (6 bases). Trimming removed 5 bases from V and 0 bases from J, with 10 bases in between. Germline CDR1 and CDR2: SGHNT and YENEEA. CDR3 size: 14 residues. For the CDR3, the DNA is TGTGCCAGCAGCACCGGACAGATGAACACTGAAGCTTTCTTT. This sequence encodes CASSTGQMNTEAFF.

The chain combines TRBV5-4 with TRBJ2-5, with 9 positions matching TRBD1. The CDR3 extends over 15 amino acids. Losses at the gene ends were 1 base for V and 4 bases for J; bases not matched to a gene: 5. CDR1 is SGHNT, CDR2 YYREEE, per germline (reference sequence). The CDR3 protein is CASSLTGGASETQYF. The CDR3 nucleotides read TGTGCCAGCAGCTTGACAGGGGGCGCGTCAGAGACCCAGTACTTC.

This clone came up once. The rearrangement joins TRBV18 to TRBJ1-2; D is undetermined. V was shortened by 2 bases and J by 0 bases, with 13 bases between the two germline ends. This CDR3 has 16 amino acids. Germline V gene data show CDR1 as KGHSH and CDR2 as LQKENI. The CDR3 region is CASSPSGIKTNYGYTF. The CDR3 DNA is TGTGCCAGCTCACCATCCGGGATAAAAACTAACTATGGCTACACCTTC.

This clone appeared a few times. This sequence joins TRBV28 and TRBJ2-3; 10 nucleotides align to TRBD1. V shed 7 bases and J 4 bases; nucleotides not matched to a gene: 5. There are 14 residues in the CDR3. Germline assignment: CDR1 MDHEN and CDR2 SYDVKM. CDR3 sequence (DNA): TGTGCCAGCAAGGGACAGGGGTTCCCAGATACGCAGTATTTT. It translates to CASKGQGFPDTQYF.

The sample holds a few counts of this clone. The rearrangement uses TRBV6-5 and TRBJ1-5, with D tentatively TRBD1 (5 bases). The CDR3 extends over 15 amino acids. Germline V gene data show CDR1 as MNHEY and CDR2 as SVGAGI. Trimming took 5 bases from V and 6 from J, leaving 17 bases between them. The CDR3, as DNA: TGTGCCAGCAGTCAAAACCAGGGATTCGGTCAGCCCCAGCATTTT. Its translation: CASSQNQGFGQPQHF.

The chain uses TRBV7-9 and TRBJ2-7; D might be TRBD1 (6 bases). CDR1 is SEHNR and CDR2 is FQNEAQ in the germline V gene (reference sequence). V dropped 5 bases and J dropped 4 bases, with 21 bases sitting between them. This CDR3 has 16 amino acids. The CDR3 sequence: CASSPQTGMLAYEQYF. CDR3 sequence (DNA): TGTGCCAGCAGCCCACAGACAGGAATGTTGGCTTACGAGCAGTACTTC.

The chain links TRBV9 to TRBJ2-1; D is undetermined. The CDR3 has 13 residues. Trimming took 0 bases from V and 5 from J, leaving 6 bases between them. In germline, CDR1 is SGDLS, CDR2 YYNGEE. The CDR3, as DNA: TGTGCCAGCAGCGTAGCCAGAAACAATGAGCAGTTCTTC. Amino acids: CASSVARNNEQFF.

The rearrangement uses TRBV4-2 and TRBJ1-2; 8 nucleotides agree with TRBD1. V lost 10 bases and J lost 4; bases outside the gene matches: 14. CDR3 length: 15 amino acids. Germline-derived CDR1 and CDR2 are LGHNA and YNFKEQ. Here the CDR3 reads CATQAGQGAVYGYTF. In DNA form, the CDR3 reads TGTGCCACCCAAGCGGGGCAGGGGGCCGTCTATGGCTACACCTTC.

This clone was detected a few times. The V gene is TRBV11-3, the J gene TRBJ2-1; TRBD2 matches at 9 bases. Germline assignment: CDR1 SGHNT and CDR2 YENEEA. There are 15 residues in the CDR3. V was clipped by 5 bases and J by 8 bases; unmatched bases: 10. Here the CDR3 reads CASSLRGSGRDEQFF. DNA of the CDR3: TGTGCCAGCAGCCTACGGGGTAGCGGGAGAGATGAGCAGTTCTTC.

This clone was counted once. The chain joins TRBV7-3 to TRBJ2-1; D not certain. V gave up 5 bases and J gave up 1 base, with 15 bases separating them. The CDR3 consists of 16 residues. Germline V gene sequence: CDR1 SGHTA, CDR2 FQGTGA. The CDR3 sequence: CASSRTESFSYNEQFF. DNA for the CDR3: TGTGCCAGCAGCCGCACGGAGAGTTTTTCCTACAATGAGCAGTTCTTC.

This rearrangement joins TRBV2 to TRBJ1-5, with D perhaps matching TRBD1 (5 bases). V gave up 6 bases and J gave up 0 bases, with 9 bases separating them. This CDR3 is built from 14 residues. The V gene's germline CDR1 is SNHLY and CDR2 FYNNEI. The DNA of the CDR3 is TGTGCCAGCAGCCTACAGGTTAGCAATCAGCCCCAGCATTTT. It encodes CASSLQVSNQPQHF.

This clone was counted once. The chain is built from TRBV5-1 and TRBJ2-2; 11 bases align to TRBD2. CDR3 size: 17 residues. J gave up 1 base and V 4 bases, and 6 bases lay outside the gene matches. The germline CDR1 and CDR2 sequences are SGHRS and YFSETQ. For the CDR3, the DNA is TGCGCCAGCAGCCAACGGGGACTAGCGGAGAACACCGGGGAGCTGTTTTTT. It is translated as CASSQRGLAENTGELFF.

The chain employs TRBV2 and TRBJ2-3, with D perhaps TRBD1 (6 bases). Germline values: CDR1 SNHLY, CDR2 FYNNEI. Trimming shortened V by 6 bases and J by 4 bases, and 14 bases separated the two germline ends. The CDR3 loop spans 14 amino acids. The CDR3 is CASRYRDFADTQYF. The CDR3 DNA reads TGTGCCAGCAGGTACAGGGATTTCGCAGATACGCAGTATTTT.

The V and J genes are TRBV9 and TRBJ1-1, with 7 bases lining up with TRBD1. The CDR3 runs to 19 residues. The germline CDR1 and CDR2 sequences are SGDLS and YYNGEE. With 0 bases clipped from V and 0 bases from J, the junction kept 14 bases outside the gene matches. In DNA form, the CDR3 reads TGTGCCAGCAGCGTAGAGGCCCCCACGAGGGGGCCCATGAACACTGAAGCTTTCTTT. Translation: CASSVEAPTRGPMNTEAFF.

The chain employs TRBV11-2 and TRBJ1-5; D is unclear. The germline gives CDR1 SGHAT, CDR2 FQNNGV. V lost 1 base, J lost 4 bases, and 8 bases lay in between. The CDR3 is made up of 14 amino acids. This CDR3 is CASSLVSGNQPQHF. The CDR3 bases are TGTGCCAGCAGCTTAGTCTCGGGGAATCAGCCCCAGCATTTT.

V and J are TRBV3-1 (or the pseudogene TRBV3-2) and TRBJ2-3; weak D call: TRBD2 (5 bases). The CDR3 extends over 15 amino acids. CDR1 and CDR2 from the germline V gene are LGHDT and YNNKEL (reference sequence). V dropped 3 bases and J dropped 6 bases, with 16 bases sitting between them. CDR3 sequence: CASSQIVLDPDTQYF. The CDR3 DNA follows: TGTGCCAGCAGCCAGATAGTACTAGATCCGGATACGCAGTATTTT.